The next 29 T cell receptor beta chains were all read from a single sample in a study of blood T cell repertoires in COVID-19. Clones were read by immunoSEQ multiplex PCR, and TCRdb kept only the in-frame ones, dropping some. The sample holds around 60,000 clones, about 75% seen once. Source material: peripheral blood. These receptors were collected from a human donor in a cohort sampled during active COVID-19.

This clone turned up a few times. The chain carries TRBV6-6 and TRBJ1-5; D is uncertain. The CDR3 has 14 residues. V lost 6 bases and J 11 bases, leaving 20 bases between the germline ends. Germline V gene data show CDR1 as MNHNY and CDR2 as SVGAGI (reference sequence). CDR3 coding DNA: TGTGCCAGCAGCTCCCACCTCGAACGGGAATCCCAGCATTTT. It translates to CASSSHLERESQHF.

This chain links TRBV21-1 with TRBJ2-5; the table assigns TRBD2, which was not confirmed against the DNA. TRBV21-1 is designated a pseudogene. The CDR3 totals 11 residues. CDR3 sequence: CASRAKETQYF. The CDR3 DNA reads TGTGCCAGCCGCGCCAAAGAGACCCAGTACTTC.

The V and J genes are TRBV7-8 and TRBJ1-2, with unresolved D. This CDR3 region has 16 residues. Between the trimmed V and J ends, which lost 5 bases and 7 bases, there was a span of 23 bases. In germline, CDR1 is SGHVS, CDR2 FQNEAQ. The CDR3 sequence is CASSPRVQSLLGGYTF. The CDR3 DNA follows: TGTGCCAGCAGCCCTCGGGTTCAGAGCCTCTTAGGTGGCTACACCTTC.

The CDR3 loop reads CASSDGTRVYNEQFF. The CDR3 DNA reads TGTGCCAGCAGTGACGGGACTAGAGTCTACAATGAGCAGTTCTTC. The J gene is TRBJ2-1, the V gene TRBV9; 8 positions match TRBD2. The CDR3 length is 15 residues. The ends lost 5 bases at V and 3 bases at J; junction bases unmatched: 7. Germline CDR1 and CDR2: SGDLS and YYNGEE.

V gene TRBV10-3 combines with J gene TRBJ2-5, with a tentative D call TRBD1 (5 bases). The V gene's germline CDR1 is ENHRY and CDR2 SYGVKD. The V end was cut by 7 bases, the J end by 1 base, with 10 bases between. CDR3 size: 13 residues. CDR3 sequence reads: CAIKGNAQETQYF. The CDR3 bases are TGTGCCATCAAGGGGAACGCCCAAGAGACCCAGTACTTC.

V usage is TRBV19 and J usage is TRBJ2-5, with 7 positions matching TRBD1. This CDR3 is 17 amino acids long. V lost 5 bases and J lost 2; bases outside the gene matches: 14. The V gene's germline CDR1 is LNHDA and CDR2 SQIVND (reference sequence). CDR3 sequence reads: CASSGTARRIVQETQYF. CDR3 nucleotide sequence: TGTGCCAGTAGTGGGACAGCCCGGAGGATCGTGCAAGAGACCCAGTACTTC. Drawing the rest from reference TRBV19 and TRBJ2-5, the complete variable domain is DGGITQSPKYLFRKEGQNVTLSCEQNLNHDAMYWYRQDPGQGLRLIYYSQIVNDFQKGDIAEGYSVSREKKESFPLTVTSAQKNPTAFYLCASSGTARRIVQETQYFGPGTRLLVL.

The chain couples TRBV2 to TRBJ2-7, with 7 nucleotides matching TRBD2. J was trimmed by 2 bases and V by 5 bases; bases with no gene match: 6. Germline CDR1 reads SNHLY; CDR2 reads FYNNEI. The CDR3 length is 14 residues. The CDR3 nucleotides are TGTGCCAGCAGTCGGGCGGGAGTAGCCTACGAGCAGTACTTC. Translating it yields CASSRAGVAYEQYF.

CDR3 sequence reads: CASSSSGSSYNEQFF. The CDR3 DNA reads TGTGCCAGCAGTTCAAGCGGCAGCTCCTACAATGAGCAGTTCTTC. The rearrangement links TRBV6-6 to TRBJ2-1; tentative D call: TRBD2 (5 bases). Germline V gives CDR1 MNHNY, CDR2 SVGAGI (reference sequence). V was shortened by 4 bases and J by 0 bases, with 10 bases between the two germline ends. The CDR3 totals 15 residues.

The chain joins TRBV12-3 or TRBV12-4 to TRBJ2-1; D is unclear. Trimming stripped 2 bases from V and 10 bases from J, with 9 bases between. The CDR3 spans 12 residues. The CDR3 sequence is CASSLFGTEQFF. Written as DNA, the CDR3 is TGTGCCAGCAGTTTATTTGGCACAGAGCAGTTCTTC.

This chain joins TRBV5-5 and TRBJ1-2; 7 positions match TRBD1. This CDR3 region has 14 residues. After removal of 0 bases from V and 3 bases from J, the junction contained 2 bases not matched to a gene. Germline CDR1 and CDR2: SGHKS and YYEKEE (reference sequence). The CDR3 DNA is TGTGCCAGCAGCTTGGATCAGGGGGACTATGGCTACACCTTC. It encodes CASSLDQGDYGYTF.

Here the CDR3 DNA reads TGTGCCAGCAGCAAAGGGGAACAGGGAGCGGTAGGGAACTATGGCTACACCTTC. Amino acid sequence: CASSKGEQGAVGNYGYTF. The rearrangement links TRBV21-1 to TRBJ1-2; the table's D gene call, TRBD1, was not cross checked with the DNA. TRBV21-1 is listed as a pseudogene. The CDR3 extends over 18 amino acids.

This chain links TRBV6-2 or TRBV6-3 with TRBJ1-5, with D maybe TRBD1 (5 bases). Germline CDR1 reads MNHEY; CDR2 reads SVGEGT. The ends were cut back, 6 bases at V and 4 bases at J, with 16 bases in the middle. This CDR3 region has 15 residues. The CDR3 loop reads CASSSRASGNQPQHF. Here the CDR3 DNA reads TGTGCCAGCAGCTCAAGAGCGTCAGGGAATCAGCCCCAGCATTTT.

The chain employs TRBV19 and TRBJ2-5; D perhaps matches TRBD1 (5 bases). The CDR3 has 13 residues. The V and J ends lost 3 bases and 5 bases respectively, with 10 bases between them. The germline CDR1 and CDR2 sequences are LNHDA and SQIVND (reference sequence). In nucleotides, the CDR3 is TGTGCCAGTAGTATGGGCAGGGCTGAGACCCAGTACTTC. Its protein product is CASSMGRAETQYF.

In its sample, this clone was seen a few times. This chain links TRBV13 with TRBJ1-1; no definite D call. The CDR3 covers 14 residues. Trimming took off 3 bases at V and 1 base at J, with 9 bases between the two ends. CDR1 PRHDT and CDR2 FYEKMQ come from the germline V gene (reference sequence). CDR3 sequence reads: CASSFAGKNTEAFF. In DNA, the CDR3 is TGTGCCAGCAGCTTCGCGGGGAAGAACACTGAAGCTTTCTTT.

The CDR3 DNA reads TGTGCCTGGAGTGGCAGGGGAGGGTGGAAGACTGAAGCTTTCTTT. Protein product: CAWSGRGGWKTEAFF. J is TRBJ1-1 and V is TRBV30; D is perhaps TRBD1 (6 bases). From germline, CDR1 is GTSNPN and CDR2 SVGIG (reference sequence). The CDR3 covers 15 residues. V dropped 1 base and J dropped 5 bases, with 17 bases sitting between them.

As regards this clone: Additional DNA sequences in this sample encode the identical CDR3. This sequence joins TRBV7-9 and TRBJ2-1; a possible D gene is TRBD1 (7 bases). The CDR3 has 14 residues. Germline V gene lookup returns CDR1 SEHNR and CDR2 FQNEAQ (reference sequence). Trimming stripped 2 bases from V and 4 bases from J, with 9 bases between. Here the CDR3 reads CASSLSGGYNEQFF. Written as DNA, the CDR3 is TGTGCCAGCAGCTTATCAGGGGGGTACAATGAGCAGTTCTTC.

The J gene is TRBJ2-7, the V gene TRBV12-3 or TRBV12-4; 8 positions agree with TRBD1. CDR3 size: 13 residues. The V gene end was trimmed by 7 bases and the J gene end by 0 bases; junction bases not matched to a gene: 2. The chain's CDR3 is CASTDRDSYEQYF. The DNA of the CDR3 is TGTGCCAGCACGGACAGGGACTCCTACGAGCAGTACTTC.

The chain uses TRBV7-9 and TRBJ2-7; TRBD1 is a possible D gene (7 bases). The germline V gene encodes CDR1 SEHNR and CDR2 FQNEAQ (reference sequence). Trimming took off 5 bases at V and 6 bases at J, with 20 bases between the two ends. CDR3 length: 15 amino acids. The CDR3 DNA follows: TGTGCCAGCAGCCCCCGCGGCCAGGGGGGAGTCGAGCAGTACTTC. It translates to CASSPRGQGGVEQYF.

This clone came up once. The chain links TRBV7-9 to TRBJ2-5, with 11 bases fitting TRBD1. Germline V gives CDR1 SEHNR, CDR2 FQNEAQ (reference sequence). The CDR3 is 13 amino acids. Unmatched junction bases numbered 6, after V lost 10 bases and J lost 5 bases. CDR3 DNA: TGTGCCACCGGGGACAGGGGGTTTGAGACCCAGTACTTC. Protein: CATGDRGFETQYF.

This clone appeared a few times. V gene TRBV29-1 combines with J gene TRBJ2-7; 8 positions agree with TRBD1. The CDR3 extends over 13 amino acids. The V gene end was trimmed by 5 bases and the J gene end by 3 bases; junction bases not matched to a gene: 6. CDR1 and CDR2 (germline): SQVTM, ANQGSEA. The CDR3 is CSVLAGGRYEQYF. DNA of the CDR3: TGCAGCGTTCTTGCAGGGGGCCGCTACGAGCAGTACTTC.

This clone was observed a single time. The chain is built from TRBV19 and TRBJ2-3, with TRBD1 matching 8 bases. CDR1 is LNHDA and CDR2 is SQIVND in the germline V gene (reference sequence). Germline trimming cut 7 bases from V and 1 base from J; bases unmatched to any gene: 4. The CDR3 sequence is 14 residues long. CDR3 DNA: TGTGCCAGTACCCCGGACAGGGGCACAGATACGCAGTATTTT. It is translated as CASTPDRGTDTQYF.

V is TRBV29-1 and J is TRBJ2-7, with D possibly matching TRBD1 (5 bases). Trimming removed 2 bases at V and 7 bases at J, with 15 bases between. The germline CDR1 and CDR2 sequences are SQVTM and ANQGSEA. This CDR3 region has 13 residues. In nucleotides, the CDR3 is TGCAGCGTTGAAATAGGGCAGGGCGGAGAGCAGTACTTC. Residues: CSVEIGQGGEQYF.

The rearrangement joins TRBV3-1 (or the pseudogene TRBV3-2) to TRBJ2-3, with D hard to call. There are 14 residues in the CDR3. Looked up from germline, CDR1 is LGHDT and CDR2 is YNNKEL (reference sequence). Trimming removed 5 bases at V and 3 bases at J, with 12 bases between. CDR3 nucleotide sequence: TGTGCCAGCAGCTCAGCCTCCAGGACAGATACGCAGTATTTT. Translation: CASSSASRTDTQYF.

This clone was seen repeatedly, ten times or more. The chain joins TRBV29-1 to TRBJ2-3, with 9 bases matching TRBD2. The CDR3 spans 14 residues. V lost 8 bases, J lost 2 bases, and 8 bases stayed unmatched. Germline V gene lookup returns CDR1 SQVTM and CDR2 ANQGSEA. CDR3 loop: CSTTAGGPTDTQYF. The CDR3 coding sequence is TGCAGCACCACAGCGGGGGGCCCCACAGATACGCAGTATTTT.

V usage is TRBV18 and J usage is TRBJ2-3; 13 bases agree with TRBD2. The CDR3 contains 18 residues. J gave up 3 bases and V 3 bases, and 9 bases lay outside the gene matches. CDR1 is KGHSH and CDR2 is LQKENI in the germline V gene. CDR3 bases: TGTGCCAGCTCACCGGGACTAGCGGGGATAGGGGGAACAGATACGCAGTATTTT. It translates to CASSPGLAGIGGTDTQYF.

This chain connects TRBV30 to TRBJ1-1; 9 bases match TRBD1. Germline CDR1 and CDR2: GTSNPN and SVGIG (reference sequence). The CDR3 spans 12 residues. J lost 5 bases, V lost 4 bases, and 2 bases had no gene match. The CDR3 loop reads CAWKGQGTEAFF. The DNA for the CDR3 is TGTGCCTGGAAGGGACAGGGAACTGAAGCTTTCTTT. Full variable domain (remainder filled in from reference TRBV30 and TRBJ1-1): SQTIHQWPATLVQPVGSPLSLECTVEGTSNPNLYWYRQAAGRGLQLLFYSVGIGQISSEVPQNLSASRPQDRQFILSSKKLLLSDSGFYLCAWKGQGTEAFFGQGTRLTVV.

V is TRBV9 and J is TRBJ2-7; D uncertain. The CDR3 length is 14 residues. The V and J ends lost 0 bases and 1 base respectively, with 8 bases between them. Germline CDR1 and CDR2: SGDLS and YYNGEE. CDR3 coding DNA: TGTGCCAGCAGCGTAGTGAGTACTTCCTACGAGCAGTACTTC. Amino acid sequence: CASSVVSTSYEQYF.

This clone is a singleton in its sample. The genes are TRBV7-9 and TRBJ2-2, with 8 bases aligning to TRBD1. V shed 3 bases, J shed 5 bases, and the junction held 5 bases outside the gene matches. The CDR3 is 15 residues long. From germline, CDR1 is SEHNR and CDR2 FQNEAQ (reference sequence). The CDR3 DNA reads as TGTGCCAGCAGCTTCACGGACAGGGAAACCGGGGAGCTGTTTTTT. This sequence encodes CASSFTDRETGELFF.

The rearrangement links TRBV19 to TRBJ1-4; 8 positions match TRBD1. The ends lost 5 bases at V and 2 bases at J; junction bases unmatched: 13. The CDR3 runs to 18 residues. Germline lookup yields CDR1 LNHDA and CDR2 SQIVND (reference sequence). The CDR3 protein is CASSPGQGLVGTNEKLFF. The CDR3 bases are TGTGCCAGTAGTCCAGGACAGGGTCTGGTAGGGACTAATGAAAAACTGTTTTTT.